The subject of this entry is one TCR beta chain. Antigen specificity is unknown. The entry originates in a study of T-cell memory formation after mild COVID-19. TCR alpha and TCR beta cDNA libraries carrying sample barcodes and UMIs came from 5'RACE with constant-segment primers. From the 5' RACE reads, TCRdb called clonotypes with MiXCR, one entry per CDR3 protein. This table holds hundreds of thousands of distinct CDR3 sequences, 15% to 20% found once. Study outcomes and limitations: In pre-infection memory, a portion of responding clones appeared, which suggested that cross-reactive memory joined.

Sequences were obtained from PBMCs or a T cell subset sorted from them (not recorded which). The TCR comes from an adult woman who had mild COVID-19 (a few samples of this study predate the infection). Cell type and time point are not known.

CDR3 sequence (DNA): TGTGCCAGCAGTTACCTCTACGCACCTAGCACAGATACGCAGTATTTT. Protein sequence: CASSYLYAPSTDTQYF. The chain links TRBV6-5 to TRBJ2-3; D is unclear. Per germline, CDR1 MNHEY and CDR2 SVGAGI. V lost 2 bases and J lost 0, with 12 bases in between. This CDR3 spans 16 amino acids.